The clone carrying this TCR beta chain showed up many times. Its specificity is not known. The data originate from a study of T cell repertoires in cytomegalovirus infection. Study background: Indications of both CMV infection and matching HLA type were provided by public TCR beta signatures.

TCRdb re-called the reads through MiXCR, storing one row per CDR3 protein. The data contain tens of thousands of distinct CDR3 sequences, around 3.5% of them seen just once; the ten biggest clones take up approximately 4.6%. Trimming took 5 bases from V and 5 from J, leaving 21 bases between them. Germline CDR1 is SGHTA and CDR2 is FQGNSA. This CDR3 has 16 residues. Findings of the study overall: Across the ex vivo response, the dominant clonotypes were HLA-C-restricted CMV-specific TCR beta clonotypes.

The TCR originated in a human donor in good health (CMV status not recorded). Some clones in this sample may be carry-over from other donors' samples. The specimen sequenced was PBMCs. The rearrangement uses TRBV7-2 and TRBJ1-1, with D possibly matching TRBD1 (6 bases). CDR3 in amino acids: CASSPGWGQGSTEAFF. CDR3 sequence (DNA): TGTGCCAGCAGCCCAGGATGGGGGCAGGGGAGTACTGAAGCTTTCTTT.